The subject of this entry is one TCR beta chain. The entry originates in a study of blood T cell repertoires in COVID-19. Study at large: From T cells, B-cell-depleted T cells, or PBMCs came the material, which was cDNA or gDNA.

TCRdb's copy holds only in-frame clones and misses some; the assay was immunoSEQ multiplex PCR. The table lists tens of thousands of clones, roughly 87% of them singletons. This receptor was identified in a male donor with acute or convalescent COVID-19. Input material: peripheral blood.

The CDR3 region is CATSDSQAGYEQYF. DNA of the CDR3: TGTGCCACCAGTGATTCCCAGGCGGGCTACGAGCAGTACTTC. The chain uses TRBV24-1 and TRBJ2-7, with D tentatively TRBD2 (5 bases). The CDR3 length is 14 residues. Trimming left V 2 bases short and J 3 bases short, with 10 bases between. Germline lookup yields CDR1 KGHDR and CDR2 SFDVKD.